This entry lists 29 T cell receptor beta chains sequenced from one sample in a study of T cells in Graves' hyperthyroidism and ophthalmopathy. TCR beta CDR3 region amplification was performed from RNA transcripts. The study used the HTBI primer set for a first-round RT-PCR of the TCR CDR3. TCRdb independently ran MiXCR on the multiplex PCR reads; one entry per CDR3 protein. Of about 300,000 distinct CDR3 sequences in the sample, 15% to 20% are singletons; the top ten hold around 35%. The sample was blood. The receptors shown here come from a man aged 30-40 years with Graves' hyperthyroidism.

This clonotype was found many times. This chain joins TRBV28 and TRBJ2-1, with D perhaps matching TRBD2 (6 bases). V was pared by 5 bases and J by 7 bases, with 18 bases between. The CDR3 is 15 amino acids. CDR1 and CDR2 from the germline V gene are MDHEN and SYDVKM. The CDR3, as DNA: TGTGCCAGCAGTCTCTCCTGGCGGGGATGGAATGAGCAGTTCTTC. Its protein is CASSLSWRGWNEQFF.

The chain couples TRBV7-9 to TRBJ1-2; 9 positions match TRBD1. This CDR3 spans 16 amino acids. V was clipped by 2 bases and J by 4 bases; unmatched bases: 8. Germline lookup yields CDR1 SEHNR and CDR2 FQNEAQ (reference sequence). Written as DNA, the CDR3 is TGTGCCAGCAGCTTACGGGACAGGGAGAGTCTCTATGGCTACACCTTC. Protein sequence: CASSLRDRESLYGYTF.

The chain couples TRBV9 to TRBJ2-3; TRBD2 matches 13 bases. The V gene end was trimmed by 3 bases and the J gene end by 6 bases; junction bases not matched to a gene: 7. This CDR3 has 16 residues. Germline assignment: CDR1 SGDLS and CDR2 YYNGEE. As DNA, the CDR3 is TGTGCCAGCAGCGCAAAACTAGCGGGAGGGGATGATACGCAGTATTTT. Translating gives CASSAKLAGGDDTQYF.

Ten or more counts support this clonotype. V is TRBV2 and J is TRBJ1-1; no firm D call. Trimming took off 7 bases at V and 3 bases at J, with 6 bases between the two ends. Germline V gives CDR1 SNHLY, CDR2 FYNNEI. The CDR3 runs to 11 residues. In nucleotides, the CDR3 is TGTGCCAGCACGGAGTACACTGAAGCTTTCTTT. Residues: CASTEYTEAFF.

The sample holds many counts of this clonotype. The gene calls are TRBV24-1 and TRBJ2-7; D possibly uses TRBD1 or TRBD2 (5 bases each). Germline lookup yields CDR1 KGHDR and CDR2 SFDVKD. V dropped 9 bases and J dropped 0 bases, with 20 bases sitting between them. The CDR3 spans 16 residues. The CDR3 region has the DNA TGTGCCACCCCCGACGGCCCCTGGGGGAGCTCCTACGAGCAGTACTTC. Amino acids: CATPDGPWGSSYEQYF.

A few counts support this clonotype. The gene calls are TRBV3-1 and TRBJ2-7; 7 nucleotides agree with TRBD2. Germline assignment: CDR1 LGHDT and CDR2 YNNKEL (reference sequence). The CDR3 length is 14 residues. V dropped 4 bases and J dropped 3; count of bases not matched to a gene: 6. CDR3 DNA sequence: TGTGCCAGCAGCCGGGTAGCGGGTAGCTACGAGCAGTACTTC. It is translated as CASSRVAGSYEQYF.

This clonotype came up many times. The rearrangement links TRBV5-1 to TRBJ2-7, with 7 positions matching TRBD2. Germline CDR1 is SGHRS and CDR2 is YFSETQ. V trimming: 0 bases; J trimming: 2 bases; junction bases outside the gene matches: 5. The CDR3 loop spans 15 amino acids. The CDR3 DNA sequence: TGCGCCAGCAGCTTGGCCGGGACTAATGCCTACGAGCAGTACTTC. The encoded protein is CASSLAGTNAYEQYF.

The chain links TRBV6-1 to TRBJ1-2; weak D call: TRBD1 (6 bases). V lost 0 bases and J 5 bases, leaving 10 bases between the germline ends. Looked up from germline, CDR1 is MNHNS and CDR2 is SASEGT. There are 14 residues in the CDR3. The DNA of the CDR3 is TGTGCCAGCAGTGAAGCAGGAGGACAGTATGGCTACACCTTC. Its protein product is CASSEAGGQYGYTF.

This rearrangement joins TRBV5-6 to TRBJ2-7, with D possibly being TRBD2 (6 bases). This CDR3 is 13 amino acids long. V lost 4 bases, J lost 7 bases, and 15 bases lay in between. CDR1 is SGHDT, CDR2 YYEEEE, per germline. CDR3 sequence reads: CASSTGTAGEQYF. The CDR3 coding sequence is TGTGCCAGCAGCACCGGGACCGCGGGGGAGCAGTACTTC. The variable domain in full, completed from reference TRBV5-6 and TRBJ2-7, reads DAGVTQSPTHLIKTRGQQVTLRCSPKSGHDTVSWYQQALGQGPQFIFQYYEEEERQRGNFPDRFSGHQFPNYSSELNVNALLLGDSALYLCASSTGTAGEQYFGPGTRLTVT.

At least ten counts were recorded for this clonotype. V is TRBV12-3 or TRBV12-4 and J is TRBJ2-3; unclear D gene. Trimming cost V 0 bases and J 6 bases, with 7 bases left between them. The CDR3 has 13 amino acids. The CDR3: CASSLALADTQYF. CDR3 bases: TGTGCCAGCAGTTTAGCGCTGGCGGATACGCAGTATTTT.

The rearrangement joins TRBV3-1 to TRBJ2-1, with D perhaps matching TRBD2 (5 bases). Trimming removed 5 bases at V and 9 bases at J, with 14 bases between. Germline V gives CDR1 LGHDT, CDR2 YNNKEL (reference sequence). The CDR3 runs to 13 residues. Written as DNA, the CDR3 is TGTGCCAGCAGCTATTCCGTCGGGGTTGAGCAGTTCTTC. Its translation: CASSYSVGVEQFF.

The chain employs TRBV11-1 and TRBJ2-7, with a possible D match to TRBD1 (6 bases). This CDR3 spans 15 amino acids. CDR1 and CDR2 (germline): SGHAT, FQDESV (reference sequence). V gave up 7 bases and J gave up 2 bases, with 18 bases separating them. CDR3 in amino acids: CASTLGHDKTYEQYF. CDR3 sequence (DNA): TGTGCCAGCACCCTGGGACACGATAAAACCTACGAGCAGTACTTC.

Comments on this clonotype: A much bigger clone sits one base away, suggesting this may be a read error. The conserved final phenylalanine or tryptophan is absent from the CDR3, which likely points to a read error. The genes are TRBV12-3 or TRBV12-4 and TRBJ2-1; D possibly corresponds to TRBD2 (6 bases). V lost 4 bases and J 3 bases, leaving 13 bases between the germline ends. This CDR3 contains 15 residues. This chain's CDR3 is CASSSEREIYNEQFL. The CDR3 DNA follows: TGTGCCAGCAGTTCGGAACGGGAGATCTACAATGAGCAGTTCCTC.

At least ten counts were recorded for this clonotype. The chain employs TRBV7-9 and TRBJ1-1, with a tentative D call TRBD1 (5 bases). The germline gives CDR1 SEHNR, CDR2 FQNEAQ (reference sequence). The length of the CDR3 is 13 residues. V dropped 6 bases and J dropped 6 bases, with 14 bases sitting between them. The CDR3 DNA is TGTGCCAGCAGTTTCTTTCAGGGCGCTGAAGCTTTCTTT. It yields the protein CASSFFQGAEAFF.

The table lists this clonotype with a few counts. The chain joins TRBV19 to TRBJ1-5; perhaps TRBD1 as D (5 bases). Germline CDR1 reads LNHDA; CDR2 reads SQIVND (reference sequence). V was cut by 5 bases and J by 6 bases, with 11 bases left in between. The CDR3 totals 13 residues. CDR3 coding DNA: TGTGCCAGTAGTTCGAGGGGCGGTCAGCCCCAGCATTTT. Amino acids: CASSSRGGQPQHF.

The table lists this clonotype with many counts. CDR3 loop: CASSVREIRDEAFF. DNA for the CDR3: TGTGCCAGTAGTGTCAGGGAAATTCGGGATGAAGCTTTCTTT. V is TRBV19 and J is TRBJ1-1; TRBD1 might be the D (5 bases). CDR3 length equals 14 residues. CDR1 is LNHDA, CDR2 SQIVND, per germline (reference sequence). The V end lost 5 bases, the J end lost 7 bases, and 17 bases lay between the germline ends.

The chain employs TRBV5-8 and TRBJ1-5, with D perhaps TRBD1 (5 bases). The CDR3 sequence is 11 residues long. From germline, CDR1 is SGHTS and CDR2 YDEGEE. V dropped 4 bases and J dropped 10 bases, with 9 bases sitting between them. The CDR3 here is CASSQDRPQHF. In DNA, the CDR3 is TGTGCCAGCAGCCAAGACAGACCCCAGCATTTT.

This clonotype was detected ten times or more. The rearrangement uses TRBV24-1 and TRBJ2-2, with 11 positions matching TRBD2. There are 18 residues in the CDR3. Germline trimming cut 3 bases from V and 4 bases from J; bases unmatched to any gene: 9. In germline, CDR1 is KGHDR, CDR2 SFDVKD. The CDR3 reads CATSDNTGTSGLTGELFF. As DNA, the CDR3 is TGTGCCACCAGTGATAATACCGGGACTAGCGGACTCACCGGGGAGCTGTTTTTT.

This clonotype was counted ten times or more. This chain's CDR3 is CASSFRSGTYEQYF. In DNA form, the CDR3 reads TGTGCCAGCAGTTTTAGAAGCGGTACCTACGAGCAGTACTTC. The chain combines TRBV12-3 or TRBV12-4 with TRBJ2-7; D is possibly TRBD2 (5 bases). Trimming cost V 3 bases and J 2 bases, with 11 bases left between them. The CDR3 totals 14 residues.

This sequence joins TRBV7-9 and TRBJ2-3, with TRBD2 matching over 11 bases. Germline CDR1 is SEHNR and CDR2 is FQNEAQ (reference sequence). V lost 5 bases and J lost 4; bases outside the gene matches: 14. The CDR3 has 18 amino acids. The CDR3 nucleotides are TGTGCCAGCAGCCTCCGACTAGCGGGACTCGCTCTGGCAGATACGCAGTATTTT. Its translation is CASSLRLAGLALADTQYF.

V is TRBV12-5 and J is TRBJ2-3; 7 nucleotides match TRBD1. The CDR3 loop spans 15 amino acids. CDR1 is LGHNT, CDR2 FRNRAP, per germline. V gave up 0 bases and J gave up 2 bases; unmatched junction bases: 2. The CDR3: CASGLVDRDTDTQYF. The DNA of the CDR3 is TGTGCTAGTGGTTTGGTAGACAGGGACACAGATACGCAGTATTTT.

In this sample, this clonotype turned up a few times. This sequence joins TRBV6-1 and TRBJ2-7; D unclear. Germline V CDR1 and CDR2: MNHNS, SASEGT. This CDR3 contains 13 residues. Trimming left V 9 bases short and J 0 bases short, with 12 bases between. Here the CDR3 reads CASLDGSSYEQYF. The CDR3 nucleotides read TGTGCCAGTCTGGACGGGTCCTCCTACGAGCAGTACTTC.

The rearrangement uses TRBV20-1 and TRBJ2-2; 10 bases align to TRBD2. The germline V gene encodes CDR1 DFQATT and CDR2 SNEGSKA (reference sequence). The CDR3 extends over 17 amino acids. V dropped 0 bases and J dropped 2; count of bases not matched to a gene: 6. The CDR3 region is CSARDDGLAENTGELFF. DNA of the CDR3: TGCAGTGCTAGAGATGATGGACTAGCGGAAAACACCGGGGAGCTGTTTTTT.

In DNA, the CDR3 is TGTGCCAGCAGTTTCGGCAAAGCCGGGGAGCTGTTTTTT. Its translation: CASSFGKAGELFF. The chain links TRBV28 to TRBJ2-2; no definite D call. This CDR3 comprises 13 residues. The germline gives CDR1 MDHEN, CDR2 SYDVKM. The V end lost 3 bases, the J end lost 6 bases, and 8 bases lay between the germline ends.

A few counts support this clonotype. The chain is built from TRBV7-2 and TRBJ2-3, with D possibly being TRBD1 or TRBD2 (5 bases each). CDR1 SGHTA and CDR2 FQGNSA come from the germline V gene. The CDR3 spans 15 residues. V lost 1 base to trimming and J lost 2 bases, with 10 bases between them. CDR3 sequence (DNA): TGTGCCAGCAGCTTAGTTGGGGGAAACACAGATACGCAGTATTTT. It encodes CASSLVGGNTDTQYF.

This clonotype was seen a few times. The gene calls are TRBV14 and TRBJ2-2; tentatively, D is TRBD2 (6 bases). V dropped 2 bases and J dropped 7 bases, with 8 bases sitting between them. Germline V gene lookup returns CDR1 SGHDN and CDR2 FVKESK. This CDR3 has 13 residues. CDR3 nucleotides: TGTGCCAGCAGCCAAAGACTAGACGGGGAGCTGTTTTTT. It yields the protein CASSQRLDGELFF. The full variable domain, with the rest looked up from reference TRBV14 and TRBJ2-2, is EAGVTQFPSHSVIEKGQTVTLRCDPISGHDNLYWYRRVMGKEIKFLLHFVKESKQDESGMPNNRFLAERTGGTYSTLKVQPAELEDSGVYFCASSQRLDGELFFGEGSRLTVL.

V and J are TRBV20-1 and TRBJ2-7; D unclear. Trimming pared 5 bases from V and 0 bases from J, leaving 17 bases between. This CDR3 spans 15 amino acids. From germline, CDR1 is DFQATT and CDR2 SNEGSKA (reference sequence). The CDR3 sequence is CSADRQWQDSYEQYF. The CDR3 DNA sequence: TGCAGTGCTGACCGCCAATGGCAGGACTCCTACGAGCAGTACTTC.

This clonotype was recorded many times. The gene calls are TRBV2 and TRBJ1-3, with D tentatively TRBD1 (6 bases). The V end was cut by 1 base, the J end by 0 bases, with 10 bases between. The CDR3 has 16 amino acids. Germline V lookup: CDR1 SNHLY, CDR2 FYNNEI. The CDR3 sequence: CASSEGGQLSGNTIYF. CDR3 DNA sequence: TGTGCCAGCAGTGAAGGTGGACAGCTCTCTGGAAACACCATATATTTT.

This clonotype has more than one count but fewer than ten. J is TRBJ2-5 and V is TRBV12-5; a possible D gene is TRBD1 (6 bases). This CDR3 is built from 15 residues. CDR1 LGHNT and CDR2 FRNRAP come from the germline V gene. V was clipped by 3 bases and J by 2 bases, with 13 bases between them. For the CDR3, the DNA is TGTGCTAGTGGTTTTCAGGGGCTGGGGCAAGAGACCCAGTACTTC. This sequence encodes CASGFQGLGQETQYF.